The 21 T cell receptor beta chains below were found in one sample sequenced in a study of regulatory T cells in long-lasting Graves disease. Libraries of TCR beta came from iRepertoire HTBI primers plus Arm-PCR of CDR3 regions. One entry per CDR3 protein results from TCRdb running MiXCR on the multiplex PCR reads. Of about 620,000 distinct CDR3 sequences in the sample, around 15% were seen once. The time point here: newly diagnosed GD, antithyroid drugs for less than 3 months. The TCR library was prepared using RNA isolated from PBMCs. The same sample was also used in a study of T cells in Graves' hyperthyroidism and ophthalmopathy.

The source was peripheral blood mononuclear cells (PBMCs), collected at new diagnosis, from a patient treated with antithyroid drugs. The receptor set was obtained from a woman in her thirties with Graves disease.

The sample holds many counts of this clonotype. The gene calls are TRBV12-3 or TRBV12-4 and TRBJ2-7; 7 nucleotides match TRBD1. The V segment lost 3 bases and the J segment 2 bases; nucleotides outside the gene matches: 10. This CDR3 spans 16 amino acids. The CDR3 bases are TGTGCCAGCAGTTTCATTTTGGGACAGATAACCTACGAGCAGTACTTC. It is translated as CASSFILGQITYEQYF.

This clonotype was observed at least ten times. CDR3 DNA sequence: TGCGCCAGCAGAAAGACGCCGGGACAGGGAAACTCCGAGCAGTACTTC. Protein: CASRKTPGQGNSEQYF. The chain is built from TRBV5-1 and TRBJ2-7; 9 bases fit TRBD1. Germline CDR1 reads SGHRS; CDR2 reads YFSETQ. V lost 5 bases and J lost 6; bases outside the gene matches: 15. The CDR3 has 16 residues.

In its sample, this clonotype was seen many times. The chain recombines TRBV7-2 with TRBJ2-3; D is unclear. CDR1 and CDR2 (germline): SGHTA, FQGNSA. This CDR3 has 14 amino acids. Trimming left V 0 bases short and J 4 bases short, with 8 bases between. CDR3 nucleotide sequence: TGTGCCAGCAGCTTAGCATTAGGACCAGATACGCAGTATTTT. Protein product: CASSLALGPDTQYF.

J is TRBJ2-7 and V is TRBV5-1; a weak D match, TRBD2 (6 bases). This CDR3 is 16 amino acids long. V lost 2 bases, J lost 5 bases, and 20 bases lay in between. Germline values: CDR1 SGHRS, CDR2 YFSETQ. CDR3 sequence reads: CASSFPSGTPDHEQYF. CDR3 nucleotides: TGCGCCAGCAGCTTTCCTTCCGGGACTCCGGACCACGAGCAGTACTTC.

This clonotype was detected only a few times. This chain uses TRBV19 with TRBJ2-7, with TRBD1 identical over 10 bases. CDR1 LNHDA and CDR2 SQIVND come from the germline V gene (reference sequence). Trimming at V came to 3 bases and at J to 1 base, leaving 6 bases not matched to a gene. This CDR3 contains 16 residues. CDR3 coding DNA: TGTGCCAGTAGTATGTTGCGGGACAGGGGTTCCTACGAGCAGTACTTC. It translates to CASSMLRDRGSYEQYF.

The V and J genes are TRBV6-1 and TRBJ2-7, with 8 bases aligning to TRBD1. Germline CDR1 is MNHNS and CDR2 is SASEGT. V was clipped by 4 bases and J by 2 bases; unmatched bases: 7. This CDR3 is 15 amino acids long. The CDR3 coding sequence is TGTGCCAGCAGTGTATCGGGACAGGCTACCTACGAGCAGTACTTC. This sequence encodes CASSVSGQATYEQYF.

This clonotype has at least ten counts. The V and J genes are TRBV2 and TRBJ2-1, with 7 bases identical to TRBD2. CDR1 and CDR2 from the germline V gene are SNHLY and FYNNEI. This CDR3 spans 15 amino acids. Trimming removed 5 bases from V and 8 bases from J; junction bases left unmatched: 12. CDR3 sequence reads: CASSRRGLDGDEQFF. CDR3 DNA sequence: TGTGCCAGCAGTAGGCGTGGACTAGACGGAGATGAGCAGTTCTTC. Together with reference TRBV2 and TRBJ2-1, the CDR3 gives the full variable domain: EPEVTQTPSHQVTQMGQEVILRCVPISNHLYFYWYRQILGQKVEFLVSFYNNEISEKSEIFDDQFSVERPDGSNFTLKIRSTKLEDSAMYFCASSRRGLDGDEQFFGPGTRLTVL.

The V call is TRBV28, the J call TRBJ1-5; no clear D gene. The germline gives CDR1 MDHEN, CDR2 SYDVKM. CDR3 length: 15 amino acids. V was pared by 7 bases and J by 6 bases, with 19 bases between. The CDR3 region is CASTPRSGPGQPQHF. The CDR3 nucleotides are TGTGCCAGCACCCCTCGGAGTGGGCCGGGTCAGCCCCAGCATTTT.

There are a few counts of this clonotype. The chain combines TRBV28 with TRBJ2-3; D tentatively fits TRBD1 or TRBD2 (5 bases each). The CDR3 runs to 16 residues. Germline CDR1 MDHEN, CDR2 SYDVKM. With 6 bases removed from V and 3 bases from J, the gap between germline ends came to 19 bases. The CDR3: CASRGDFGPETDTQYF. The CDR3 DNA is TGTGCCAGCAGGGGGGATTTTGGACCGGAGACAGATACGCAGTATTTT.

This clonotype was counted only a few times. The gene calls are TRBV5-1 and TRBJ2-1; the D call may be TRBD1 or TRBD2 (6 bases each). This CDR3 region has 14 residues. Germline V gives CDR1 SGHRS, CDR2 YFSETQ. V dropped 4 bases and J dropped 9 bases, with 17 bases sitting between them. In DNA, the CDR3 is TGCGCCAGCAGCGCTTTGGGGGGCGAGGGTGAGCAGTTCTTC. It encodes CASSALGGEGEQFF.

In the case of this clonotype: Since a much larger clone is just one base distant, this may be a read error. The CDR3 loop is CASRISGATSEKLFF. CDR3 nucleotides: TGTGCCAGCAGGATTAGTGGGGCAACTAGTGAAAAACTGTTTTTT. This chain connects TRBV2 to TRBJ1-4; possibly TRBD1 for D (5 bases). The CDR3 extends over 15 amino acids. Germline V gene sequence: CDR1 SNHLY, CDR2 FYNNEI. The full variable domain, with the rest looked up from reference TRBV2 and TRBJ1-4, is EPEVTQTPSHQVTQMGQEVILRCVPISNHLYFYWYRQILGQKVEFLVSFYNNEISEKSEIFDDQFSVERPDGSNFTLKIRSTKLEDSAMYFCASRISGATSEKLFFGSGTQLSVL.

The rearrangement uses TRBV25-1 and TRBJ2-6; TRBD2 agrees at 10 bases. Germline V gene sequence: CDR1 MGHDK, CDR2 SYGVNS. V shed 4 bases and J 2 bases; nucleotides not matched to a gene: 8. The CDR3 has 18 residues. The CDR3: CASSGTSGGGPGANVLTF. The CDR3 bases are TGTGCCAGCAGTGGGACTAGCGGAGGTGGACCTGGGGCCAACGTCCTGACTTTC.

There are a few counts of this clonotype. The CDR3 DNA sequence: TGCGCCAGCAGCTTGTCACAGAGCTCCTACAATGAGCAGTTCTTC. Amino acid sequence: CASSLSQSSYNEQFF. The rearrangement joins TRBV5-1 to TRBJ2-1; D ambiguous. This CDR3 is built from 15 residues. In germline, CDR1 is SGHRS, CDR2 YFSETQ. Trimming stripped 1 base from V and 0 bases from J, with 8 bases between.

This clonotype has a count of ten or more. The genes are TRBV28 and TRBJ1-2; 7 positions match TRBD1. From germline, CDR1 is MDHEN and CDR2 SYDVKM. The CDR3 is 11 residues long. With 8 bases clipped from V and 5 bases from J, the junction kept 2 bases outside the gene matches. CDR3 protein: CASGQEYGYTF. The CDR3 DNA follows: TGTGCCAGCGGACAGGAATATGGCTACACCTTC.

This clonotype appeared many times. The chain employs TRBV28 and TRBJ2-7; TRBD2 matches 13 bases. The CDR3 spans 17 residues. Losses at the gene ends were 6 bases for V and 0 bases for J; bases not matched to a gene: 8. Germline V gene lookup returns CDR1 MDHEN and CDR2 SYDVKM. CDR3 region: CASSPGTSGKVSYEQYF. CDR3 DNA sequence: TGTGCCAGCAGCCCAGGGACTAGCGGGAAGGTCTCCTACGAGCAGTACTTC.

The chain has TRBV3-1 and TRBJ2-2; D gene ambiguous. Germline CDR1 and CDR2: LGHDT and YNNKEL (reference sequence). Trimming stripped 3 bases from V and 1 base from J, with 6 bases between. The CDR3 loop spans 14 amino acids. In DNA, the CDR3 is TGTGCCAGCAGCCATAACGAGAACACCGGGGAGCTGTTTTTT. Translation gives CASSHNENTGELFF.

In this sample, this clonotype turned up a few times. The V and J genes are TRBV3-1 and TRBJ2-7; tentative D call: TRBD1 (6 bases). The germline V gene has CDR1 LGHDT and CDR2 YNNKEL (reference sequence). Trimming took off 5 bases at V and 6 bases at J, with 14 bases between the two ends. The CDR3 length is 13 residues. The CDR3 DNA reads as TGTGCCAGCAGCGATCTCCAGGGGACCGAGCAGTACTTC. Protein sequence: CASSDLQGTEQYF.

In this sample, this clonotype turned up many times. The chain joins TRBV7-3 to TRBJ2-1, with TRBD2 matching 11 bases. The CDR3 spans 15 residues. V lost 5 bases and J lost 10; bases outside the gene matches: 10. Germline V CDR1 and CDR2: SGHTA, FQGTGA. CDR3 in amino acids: CASSQTGTSGGEQFF. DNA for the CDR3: TGTGCCAGCAGCCAAACCGGGACTAGCGGAGGGGAGCAGTTCTTC.

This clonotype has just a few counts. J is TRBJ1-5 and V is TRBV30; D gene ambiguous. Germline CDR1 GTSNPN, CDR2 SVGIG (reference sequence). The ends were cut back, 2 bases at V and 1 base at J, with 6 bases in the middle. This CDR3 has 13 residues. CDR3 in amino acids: CAWSKWSNQPQHF. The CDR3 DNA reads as TGTGCCTGGAGTAAATGGAGCAATCAGCCCCAGCATTTT.

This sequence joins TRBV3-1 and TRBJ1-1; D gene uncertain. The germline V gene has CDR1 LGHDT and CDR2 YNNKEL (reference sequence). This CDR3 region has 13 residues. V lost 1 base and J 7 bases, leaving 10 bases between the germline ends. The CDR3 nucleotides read TGTGCCAGCAGCCAAGGGTTGGGCGATGAAGCTTTCTTT. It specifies CASSQGLGDEAFF.

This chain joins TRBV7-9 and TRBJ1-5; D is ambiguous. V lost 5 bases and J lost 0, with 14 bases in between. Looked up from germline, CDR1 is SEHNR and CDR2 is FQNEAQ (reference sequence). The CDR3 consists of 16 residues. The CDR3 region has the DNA TGTGCCAGCAGCCCACGTGACGGAAATAGCAATCAGCCCCAGCATTTT. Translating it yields CASSPRDGNSNQPQHF.